Shown below are 27 T cell receptor beta chains from a single sample sequenced in a study of vaccination and CD4 T cells after COVID-19. These TCRs are of unknown antigen specificity. Oncomine TCR Beta short-read sequencing was applied to DNA from cultured CD4+ T cells. From the PCR reads, TCRdb called clonotypes with MiXCR, one entry per CDR3 protein. Among about 10,000 distinct CDR3 sequences listed, 60% to 75% were seen once. Regarding treatment: approximately nine-day PBMC culture with coronavirus spike peptide pools or control peptides (ViraFEST assay). The sample taken for sequencing was CD4+ T cells from blood, cultured in vitro. The receptor source for this set is a human donor who had recovered from COVID-19.

This clonotype was seen only a few times. V gene TRBV24-1 combines with J gene TRBJ1-3; 7 bases align to TRBD1. The germline CDR1 and CDR2 sequences are KGHDR and SFDVKD. The CDR3 loop spans 17 amino acids. With V trimmed by 7 bases and J by 0 bases, 11 bases remained unmatched. The CDR3 nucleotides read TGTGCCACCAGAGCTTGGACAGGAAATTTCTCTGGAAACACCATATATTTT. It specifies CATRAWTGNFSGNTIYF.

The genes are TRBV6-1 and TRBJ1-1; D gene ambiguous. Germline V CDR1 and CDR2: MNHNS, SASEGT. Trimming cost V 6 bases and J 8 bases, with 13 bases left between them. The CDR3 length is 12 residues. The CDR3, as DNA: TGTGCCAGCAGCCCCGCGGGATTCGAAGCTTTCTTT. As protein: CASSPAGFEAFF.

J is TRBJ2-1 and V is TRBV20-1; 7 bases map to TRBD2. CDR1 DFQATT and CDR2 SNEGSKA come from the germline V gene (reference sequence). V gave up 1 base and J gave up 3 bases; unmatched junction bases: 6. The CDR3 runs 15 residues. The CDR3 reads CSARAPRERYNEQFF. DNA for the CDR3: TGCAGTGCTAGAGCACCGCGGGAGCGCTACAATGAGCAGTTCTTC.

This chain uses TRBV11-2 with TRBJ2-4, with a tentative D call TRBD1 (6 bases). Germline CDR1 and CDR2: SGHAT and FQNNGV. The CDR3 is 15 residues long. Trimming took 5 bases from V and 1 from J, leaving 12 bases between them. The CDR3 sequence is CASSRQAGAKNIQYF. DNA of the CDR3: TGTGCCAGCAGCCGACAGGCTGGGGCCAAAAACATTCAGTACTTC.

The chain couples TRBV20-1 to TRBJ2-3, with D perhaps TRBD1 or TRBD2 (5 bases each). Trimming cost V 3 bases and J 8 bases, with 12 bases left between them. The V gene's germline CDR1 is DFQATT and CDR2 SNEGSKA (reference sequence). The CDR3 consists of 12 residues. The CDR3 DNA reads TGCAGTGCTAGCTGGCGAGGGGTTACGCAGTATTTT. Its protein is CSASWRGVTQYF.

This clonotype was detected only once. V is TRBV27 and J is TRBJ1-2; D gene ambiguous. Trimming removed 5 bases from V and 8 bases from J, with 18 bases in between. CDR3 length: 14 amino acids. Germline CDR1 reads MNHEY; CDR2 reads SMNVEV (reference sequence). The CDR3 protein is CASSPPGGVGGYTF. CDR3 coding DNA: TGTGCCAGCAGTCCCCCTGGCGGAGTTGGGGGCTACACCTTC.

This clonotype appeared a few times. The chain recombines TRBV20-1 with TRBJ1-1, with 8 bases matching TRBD1. V was pared by 3 bases and J by 3 bases, with 9 bases of the junction left unmatched. The germline V gene has CDR1 DFQATT and CDR2 SNEGSKA (reference sequence). This CDR3 is 15 amino acids long. The CDR3 sequence is CSASRAGGRYTEAFF. CDR3 nucleotide sequence: TGCAGTGCTAGCCGGGCAGGGGGCAGGTACACTGAAGCTTTCTTT.

The chain employs TRBV6-5 and TRBJ2-1, with D uncertain. Germline-derived CDR1 and CDR2 are MNHEY and SVGAGI. V was trimmed by 4 bases and J by 10 bases, leaving 8 bases between them. The CDR3 is 11 amino acids. The CDR3 sequence is CASSSTGEQFF. CDR3 DNA sequence: TGTGCCAGCAGTTCGACGGGCGAGCAGTTCTTC.

This clonotype showed up just a few times. The rearrangement joins TRBV19 to TRBJ1-5; TRBD1 is a possible D gene (5 bases). V was cut by 3 bases and J by 7 bases, with 25 bases left in between. Germline loops: CDR1 LNHDA, CDR2 SQIVND (reference sequence). The CDR3 runs to 18 residues. The CDR3 here is CASSIHGPDGTPGQPQHF. The CDR3 coding sequence is TGTGCCAGTAGTATTCACGGCCCAGACGGGACCCCCGGCCAGCCCCAGCATTTT.

This clonotype was seen a single time. The chain links TRBV19 to TRBJ1-2; D gene uncertain. This CDR3 spans 14 amino acids. CDR1 is LNHDA and CDR2 is SQIVND in the germline V gene (reference sequence). Trimming cost V 7 bases and J 3 bases, with 15 bases left between them. The CDR3 DNA reads as TGTGCCAGTAATCGCCCGCGGTCAGACTATGGCTACACCTTC. It translates to CASNRPRSDYGYTF.

The chain joins TRBV19 to TRBJ1-1; weak D call: TRBD1 (6 bases). This CDR3 is 13 amino acids long. V gave up 10 bases and J gave up 3 bases, with 15 bases separating them. CDR1 is LNHDA and CDR2 is SQIVND in the germline V gene (reference sequence). In DNA form, the CDR3 reads TGTGCCACAGACAACAGGGATGACACTGAAGCTTTCTTT. Encoded protein: CATDNRDDTEAFF.

The genes are TRBV4-3 and TRBJ2-2; perhaps TRBD2 as D (5 bases). CDR1 and CDR2 from the germline V gene are LGHNA and YSLEER. The CDR3 consists of 13 residues. The germline V and J ends were trimmed by 2 bases and 7 bases, with 8 bases remaining between them. CDR3 amino acids: CASSQWENGELFF. The CDR3, as DNA: TGCGCCAGCAGCCAATGGGAGAACGGGGAGCTGTTTTTT.

This chain connects TRBV28 to TRBJ1-1; no definite D call. The ends were cut back, 4 bases at V and 2 bases at J, with 14 bases in the middle. CDR3 length: 15 residues. Germline CDR1 and CDR2: MDHEN and SYDVKM. CDR3 coding DNA: TGTGCCAGCAGTTGGAGTCACAGCTATAACACTGAAGCTTTCTTT. It is translated as CASSWSHSYNTEAFF.

This clonotype was counted between two and nine times. This chain uses TRBV19 with TRBJ1-2; the match to TRBD1 covers 10 bases. This CDR3 region has 15 residues. V was clipped by 5 bases and J by 8 bases; unmatched bases: 11. Per the germline V gene, CDR1 is LNHDA and CDR2 is SQIVND (reference sequence). CDR3 residues: CASSPDRGPPGGYTF. Here the CDR3 DNA reads TGTGCCAGTAGTCCAGACAGGGGGCCGCCGGGAGGCTACACCTTC.

The chain employs TRBV21-1 and TRBJ2-7; whether TRBD1, the table's D call, matches the DNA was not checked. TRBV21-1 is given as a pseudogene. This CDR3 has 16 amino acids. The CDR3 reads CASSPPDGQGAYEQYF. The CDR3 coding sequence is TGTGCCAGCAGCCCCCCGGATGGACAGGGGGCCTACGAGCAGTACTTC.

The sample holds a few counts of this clonotype. The V gene is TRBV7-9, the J gene TRBJ1-3; 8 bases are a match to TRBD1. The CDR3 is made up of 15 amino acids. V lost 1 base, J lost 3 bases, and 2 bases stayed unmatched. Looked up from germline, CDR1 is SEHNR and CDR2 is FQNEAQ (reference sequence). CDR3: CASSLEGTGGNTIYF. The CDR3, as DNA: TGTGCCAGCAGCTTAGAAGGGACAGGTGGAAACACCATATATTTT. Complete variable domain (other parts from reference TRBV7-9 and TRBJ1-3): DTGVSQNPRHKITKRGQNVTFRCDPISEHNRLYWYRQTLGQGPEFLTYFQNEAQLEKSRLLSDRFSAERPKGSFSTLEIQRTEQGDSAMYLCASSLEGTGGNTIYFGEGSWLTVV.

The chain links TRBV23-1 to TRBJ1-2, with D maybe TRBD1 (6 bases). TRBV23-1 is assigned to the ORF class and has an uncertain function. V lost 0 bases and J 0 bases, leaving 17 bases between the germline ends. The CDR3 covers 18 residues. The CDR3 protein is CASSQSAGVIRANYGYTF. CDR3 sequence (DNA): TGCGCCAGCAGTCAATCCGCAGGGGTGATAAGAGCTAACTATGGCTACACCTTC.

Comment on this clonotype: One end of the junction varies from germline; a read error may be responsible. The chain recombines TRBV7-7 with TRBJ2-2; a weak D match, TRBD2 (6 bases). This CDR3 contains 16 residues. Germline V gives CDR1 SSHAT, CDR2 FNYEAQ (reference sequence). CDR3 residues: CASSELGGMRTGELFF. CDR3 nucleotide sequence: TGTGCTAGCAGCGAGCTGGGCGGGATGCGCACCGGGGAGCTGTTTTTT.

This chain connects TRBV15 to TRBJ1-3; D perhaps matches TRBD1 (5 bases). CDR3 length: 16 residues. V lost 1 base, J lost 0 bases, and 10 bases lay in between. CDR1 and CDR2 (germline): LNHNV, YYDKDF (reference sequence). The DNA for the CDR3 is TGTGCCACCAGCAGAGGCGACAGTCACTCTGGAAACACCATATATTTT. Translation gives CATSRGDSHSGNTIYF.

This clonotype was observed a few times. This chain links TRBV7-8 with TRBJ1-3; D not certain. Trimming removed 1 base from V and 2 bases from J, with 12 bases in between. CDR1 is SGHVS, CDR2 FQNEAQ, per germline. The CDR3 extends over 16 amino acids. The CDR3 coding sequence is TGTGCCAGCAGCTTAGGGCAGCGAAAGACTGGAAACACCATATATTTT. Its translation is CASSLGQRKTGNTIYF.

The chain couples TRBV24-1 to TRBJ2-2, with D hard to call. Germline CDR1 KGHDR, CDR2 SFDVKD. V lost 9 bases and J lost 2, with 12 bases in between. The CDR3 length is 14 residues. The CDR3 reads CATSGQTNTGELFF. The CDR3 coding sequence is TGTGCCACCTCGGGCCAAACAAACACCGGGGAGCTGTTTTTT.

The chain couples TRBV4-3 to TRBJ2-2; the D gene is possibly TRBD2 (5 bases). The CDR3 runs 14 residues. V was pared by 1 base and J by 9 bases, with 12 bases between. Germline assignment: CDR1 LGHNA and CDR2 YSLEER. CDR3 bases: TGCGCCAGCAGCCAAGGGTCAGCGGTCCGGGAGCTGTTTTTT. Protein product: CASSQGSAVRELFF.

V gene TRBV6-5 combines with J gene TRBJ1-1; 8 bases align to TRBD1. V lost 0 bases, J lost 3 bases, and 9 bases stayed unmatched. This CDR3 spans 17 amino acids. Per the germline V gene, CDR1 is MNHEY and CDR2 is SVGAGI. This chain's CDR3 is CASSYSRTGLSDTEAFF. In DNA form, the CDR3 reads TGTGCCAGCAGTTACTCGCGGACAGGGCTCTCGGACACTGAAGCTTTCTTT.

The chain couples TRBV7-9 to TRBJ2-3; D is ambiguous. Trimming took 4 bases from V and 0 from J, leaving 8 bases between them. Germline CDR1 is SEHNR and CDR2 is FQNEAQ (reference sequence). This CDR3 is built from 14 residues. The CDR3 DNA is TGTGCCAGCAGCTCTTTTGGTAGCACAGATACGCAGTATTTT. Translation gives CASSSFGSTDTQYF.

The chain couples TRBV11-2 to TRBJ1-1, with D maybe TRBD1 (6 bases). Germline V gene sequence: CDR1 SGHAT, CDR2 FQNNGV. V gave up 4 bases and J gave up 7 bases, with 10 bases separating them. CDR3 length equals 12 residues. CDR3 sequence (DNA): TGTGCCAGCAGCTCCACAGGGTATGAAGCTTTCTTT. Translated: CASSSTGYEAFF.

The CDR3 loop is CASSPLGGYGANVLTF. The CDR3 DNA follows: TGTGCCAGCTCACCACTGGGTGGTTATGGGGCCAACGTCCTGACTTTC. J is TRBJ2-6 and V is TRBV18; D is uncertain. Between the trimmed V and J ends, which lost 1 base and 3 bases, there was a span of 10 bases. The CDR3 consists of 16 residues. CDR1 and CDR2 from the germline V gene are KGHSH and LQKENI. Filled out from reference TRBV18 and TRBJ2-6, the complete variable domain reads NAGVMQNPRHLVRRRGQEARLRCSPMKGHSHVYWYRQLPEEGLKFMVYLQKENIIDESGMPKERFSAEFPKEGPSILRIQQVVRGDSAAYFCASSPLGGYGANVLTFGAGSRLTVL.

The chain combines TRBV2 with TRBJ2-2; no reliable D call. Germline CDR1 reads SNHLY; CDR2 reads FYNNEI. The V end was cut by 4 bases, the J end by 2 bases, with 8 bases between. CDR3 length equals 14 residues. CDR3 nucleotides: TGTGCCAGCAGTGTGGCCAGCAACACCGGGGAGCTGTTTTTT. It is translated as CASSVASNTGELFF.